Sequencing of this T cell receptor beta chain was carried out in a study of cytomegalovirus exposure and HLA in healthy donors. Study findings and constraints: The listing of roughly 160 TCR beta chains classed them as cytomegalovirus-associated. Subsequent analysis revealed that first-cohort TCR clusters tended to co-occur in the roughly 120 validation repertoires. Diagnosis of cytomegalovirus status made by the classifier reportedly showed high specificity and sensitivity.

The assay was immunoSEQ multiplex PCR, and TCRdb's table has in-frame clones only and misses some. Of around 200,000 clones in the sample, around 88% are singletons; the top ten hold roughly 3%. Comments on this clone: Antigen unknown.

The V gene lost 6 bases and the J gene lost 2 bases, with 14 bases spanning the gap. CDR1 and CDR2 from the germline V gene are MNHEY and SMNVEV (reference sequence). The CDR3 runs to 14 residues. V gene TRBV27 combines with J gene TRBJ2-7; a weak D match, TRBD1 (5 bases). Sequenced material: PBMCs. The TCR was taken from a woman younger than 35 in good health and CMV-seronegative. For the CDR3, the DNA is TGTGCCAGCAGAACAGGCTCTTCAACCTACGAGCAGTACTTC. Residues: CASRTGSSTYEQYF.